This T cell receptor beta chain is drawn from a study of T cells in localized non-small cell lung cancer. The CDR3 loop spans 13 amino acids. The V and J ends lost 4 bases and 7 bases respectively, with 13 bases between them. CDR1 and CDR2 from the germline V gene are MGHRA and YSYEKL. Using immunoSEQ multiplex PCR, the repertoire was profiled, and TCRdb retains in-frame clones only, with some absent. The profile covers roughly 990 clones, with around 25% appearing a single time and over 9.5% taken by the ten largest. The source was normal lung tissue next to the tumor, collected before any cancer treatment. This chain connects TRBV4-1 to TRBJ1-1, with D possibly TRBD1 on 5 matching bases. This TCR was sampled from a woman between 35 and 70 years old with stage III squamous cell lung carcinoma. The CDR3 region is CASSPTGAYEAFF. The CDR3 region has the DNA TGCGCCAGCAGCCCCACAGGCGCCTATGAAGCTTTCTTT.